The clone carrying this T cell receptor beta chain occurred many times. This CDR3 is 15 amino acids long. The V gene end was trimmed by 3 bases and the J gene end by 7 bases; junction bases not matched to a gene: 3. Germline V gene lookup returns CDR1 MGHRA and CDR2 YSYEKL. This record belongs to a study of spatial heterogeneity in lung cancer. Time point defined: sample taken at primary tumor resection. Unsorted tumor, nontumor lung tissue or cryopreserved PBMC supplied the whole RNA. TCRdb analysed the 5' RACE reads with MiXCR anew, one entry per CDR3 protein. Among 50,000 to 65,000 distinct CDR3 sequences listed, more than 7% were seen once.

The genes are TRBV4-1 and TRBJ2-1, with 13 bases aligning to TRBD2. Sequencing used PBMCs, obtained at surgery. The receptor's source is a female donor with early-stage non-small cell lung cancer. This CDR3 is CASSHPTSGRNEQFF. The CDR3 nucleotides are TGCGCCAGCAGCCACCCGACTAGCGGGAGGAATGAGCAGTTCTTC.